This entry concerns a single T cell receptor beta chain. The sample comes from a study of blood T cell repertoires in COVID-19. Generated by immunoSEQ multiplex PCR, the TCRdb table keeps only in-frame clones and is missing some. The sample contains nearly 250,000 clones, roughly 86% of which appear only once. The germline V and J ends were trimmed by 7 bases and 0 bases, with 7 bases remaining between them. Germline V CDR1 and CDR2: LNHDA, SQIVND (reference sequence). There are 13 residues in the CDR3. Source material: peripheral blood. The origin of this receptor is a woman of 80 years or more with COVID-19, enrolled during active disease. V usage is TRBV19 and J usage is TRBJ2-1; unclear D gene. The CDR3, as DNA: TGTGCCAGTATCTCGAGCTCCTACAATGAGCAGTTCTTC. Its translation: CASISSSYNEQFF. Combining the CDR3 with reference TRBV19 and TRBJ2-1 gives the whole variable domain DGGITQSPKYLFRKEGQNVTLSCEQNLNHDAMYWYRQDPGQGLRLIYYSQIVNDFQKGDIAEGYSVSREKKESFPLTVTSAQKNPTAFYLCASISSSYNEQFFGPGTRLTVL.